This is a list of T cell receptor beta chains from one sample in a study of blood T cell repertoires in COVID-19. The method was immunoSEQ multiplex PCR; TCRdb's version includes in-frame clones alone and lacks a portion of them. The table has just over 65,000 clones, just under 90% seen once. The specimen sequenced was peripheral blood. The receptors were sampled from a man in his sixties with acute or convalescent COVID-19. Each CDR3 is given with its conserved first and last residue. A D gene is named only where the DNA matches it firmly. Not all rows give a size; the values are once, few, many and, for expanded clones, a class.

CATSDLKGTNVLTF,TGTGCCACCAGTGATTTGAAGGGGACCAACGTCCTGACTTTC,NA,TRBJ2-6,TRBV24-1,NA
CASSQGLGSYNEQFF,TGTGCCAGCAGCCAAGGCCTAGGCTCCTACAATGAGCAGTTCTTC,NA,TRBJ2-1,TRBV3-1/TRBV3-2,NA
CASSYSGGTYGYTF,TGTGCCAGCAGTTACTCAGGCGGGACCTATGGCTACACCTTC,NA,TRBJ1-2,TRBV6-6,NA
CASSQDKRRGFSTDTQYF,TGTGCCAGCAGCCAAGATAAGAGAAGGGGATTTAGCACAGATACGCAGTATTTT,NA,TRBJ2-3,TRBV3-1/TRBV3-2,NA
CASRGDRLNYGYTF,TGTGCCAGTAGGGGGGACAGGCTGAACTATGGCTACACCTTC,NA,TRBJ1-2,TRBV19,TRBD1
CATSKRDRARGEKLFF,TGTGCCACCAGCAAAAGGGACAGGGCGAGGGGTGAAAAACTGTTTTTT,once,TRBJ1-4,TRBV15,TRBD1
CASGLVLSQHYGYTF,TGTGCTAGTGGTTTGGTACTCTCACAGCACTATGGCTACACCTTC,NA,TRBJ1-2,TRBV12-5,NA
CASSWLAGRADTQYF,TGTGCCAGCAGTTGGCTAGCGGGGAGGGCAGATACGCAGTATTTT,NA,TRBJ2-3,TRBV6-5,TRBD2
CASSLTPGQGANYGYTF,TGTGCCAGCAGCTTAACGCCAGGACAGGGGGCAAACTATGGCTACACCTTC,NA,TRBJ1-2,TRBV7-3,TRBD1
CASSFRETQYF,TGCGCCAGCAGCTTCCGAGAGACCCAGTACTTC,few,TRBJ2-5,TRBV5-1,NA
CASSSGTGAYNEQFF,TGTGCCAGCAGCTCCGGGACAGGGGCCTACAATGAGCAGTTCTTC,NA,TRBJ2-1,TRBV11-2,TRBD1
CASSPRSEGWNLGYTF,TGCGCCAGCAGCCCCCGGAGCGAGGGATGGAACTTGGGCTACACCTTC,NA,TRBJ1-2,TRBV4-1,NA
CASSLHVGTDTQYF,TGTGCCAGCAGCTTACATGTTGGCACAGATACGCAGTATTTT,NA,TRBJ2-3,TRBV7-2,NA
CASSLPGDPYNEQFF,TGTGCCAGCAGTTTACCGGGGGATCCCTACAATGAGCAGTTCTTC,NA,TRBJ2-1,TRBV27,NA
CASSSGGGAGDTQYF,TGTGCCAGCAGCTCCGGTGGGGGGGCCGGAGATACGCAGTATTTT,NA,TRBJ2-3,TRBV11-2,NA
CASSPSAGNTIYF,TGTGCCAGCAGCCCCTCCGCGGGAAACACCATATATTTT,NA,TRBJ1-3,TRBV3-1/TRBV3-2,NA
CASSPEGRGAYTEAFF,TGTGCCAGCAGCCCCGAGGGCAGGGGGGCGTACACTGAAGCTTTCTTT,NA,TRBJ1-1,TRBV6-6,TRBD1
CASSLSGSSGNTIYF,TGTGCCAGCAGCCTTTCGGGAAGCTCTGGAAACACCATATATTTT,NA,TRBJ1-3,TRBV4-2,NA
CASSPQARNTEAFF,TGTGCCAGCAGCCCCCAAGCGAGGAACACTGAAGCTTTCTTT,few,TRBJ1-1,TRBV3-1/TRBV3-2,NA
CASSQRETQYF,TGTGCCAGCAGCCAACGAGAGACCCAGTACTTC,NA,TRBJ2-5,TRBV3-1/TRBV3-2,NA
CASSLKQAYNSPLHF,TGTGCCAGCAGTTTAAAACAGGCCTATAATTCACCCCTCCACTTT,NA,TRBJ1-6,TRBV27,NA
CSVGYSQETQYF,TGCAGCGTTGGCTACAGTCAAGAGACCCAGTACTTC,NA,TRBJ2-5,TRBV29-1,NA
CASSSRGSAVGYTF,TGTGCCAGCAGCTCACGGGGGAGCGCGGTCGGCTACACCTTC,once,TRBJ1-2,TRBV6-2/TRBV6-3,NA
CASSKVRDGDREFGSYEQYF,TGTGCCAGCAGCAAAGTGAGGGATGGGGACAGGGAATTTGGGTCCTACGAGCAGTACTTC,NA,TRBJ2-7,TRBV21-1,NA
CASSFSGYHEQYF,TGTGCCAGCAGCTTTTCAGGGTACCACGAGCAGTACTTC,NA,TRBJ2-7,TRBV7-9,NA
CASSVRSEPNSPLHF,TGTGCCTCCTCCGTGCGAAGTGAACCCAATTCACCCCTCCACTTT,NA,TRBJ1-6,TRBV27,NA
CAWSALKTGGFTSSYNEQFF,TGTGCCTGGAGTGCACTCAAGACAGGGGGCTTTACGAGCTCCTACAATGAGCAGTTCTTC,NA,TRBJ2-1,TRBV30,TRBD1
CASSSDRAGTGELFF,TGCGCCAGCAGCTCCGACAGGGCTGGGACCGGGGAGCTGTTTTTT,few,TRBJ2-2,TRBV5-1,TRBD1
CASTVSGASGANVLTF,TGCGCCAGCACGGTTAGCGGGGCTTCTGGGGCCAACGTCCTGACTTTC,NA,TRBJ2-6,TRBV5-1,TRBD2
CAISEQGRNQPQHF,TGTGCCATCAGTGAGCAGGGGCGAAATCAGCCCCAGCATTTT,NA,TRBJ1-5,TRBV10-3,NA
CASSWESPTNEKLFF,TGTGCCAGCAGCTGGGAGAGTCCAACTAATGAAAAACTGTTTTTT,NA,TRBJ1-4,TRBV7-9,NA
CASSYEVSGEAFF,TGTGCCAGCAGTTACGAGGTTAGCGGTGAAGCTTTCTTT,NA,TRBJ1-1,TRBV6-6,NA
CASSPRKPNRVYTQYF,TGTGCCAGCAGCCCCCGGAAGCCCAACAGGGTCTATACGCAGTATTTT,once,TRBJ2-3,TRBV11-2,NA
CASSPPMNTEAFF,TGCGCCAGCAGCCCCCCCATGAACACTGAAGCTTTCTTT,NA,TRBJ1-1,TRBV5-1,NA
CASSLFDREGQPQHF,TGTGCCAGCAGCCTCTTTGACAGGGAAGGGCAGCCCCAGCATTTT,NA,TRBJ1-5,TRBV5-6,TRBD1
CATSDPGQERGYTF,TGTGCCACCAGTGATCCGGGACAAGAACGTGGCTACACCTTC,NA,TRBJ1-2,TRBV24-1,NA
CASSLERGELFF,TGTGCCAGCAGCTTAGAGCGTGGGGAGCTGTTTTTT,NA,TRBJ2-2,TRBV5-6,NA
CASSLRGAPNTEAFF,TGCGCCAGCAGCTTGCGGGGGGCCCCGAACACTGAAGCTTTCTTT,NA,TRBJ1-1,TRBV5-1,NA
CASSFTNYGYTF,TGTGCCAGCAGCTTTACTAACTATGGCTACACCTTC,NA,TRBJ1-2,TRBV11-2,NA
CASSPEGTGYYGYTF,TGTGCCAGCAGCCCCGAGGGTACAGGGTACTATGGCTACACCTTC,NA,TRBJ1-2,TRBV7-2,NA
CASSGGGQSTDTQYF,TGTGCCAGTAGCGGGGGGGGCCAAAGCACAGATACGCAGTATTTT,NA,TRBJ2-3,TRBV19,TRBD2
CASSERGRIDTQYF,TGCGCCAGCAGTGAGAGGGGGCGTATAGATACGCAGTATTTT,NA,TRBJ2-3,TRBV5-1,TRBD1
CASSSRPRSLADTQYF,TGTGCCAGCAGCTCTCGACCGCGGAGTTTAGCAGATACGCAGTATTTT,NA,TRBJ2-3,TRBV5-6,NA
CASSPSSGGTEAFF,TGTGCCAGCTCACCAAGTTCTGGAGGGACTGAAGCTTTCTTT,NA,TRBJ1-1,TRBV18,NA
CSASSQEAGNTIYF,TGCAGTGCTAGTAGTCAGGAGGCTGGAAACACCATATATTTT,NA,TRBJ1-3,TRBV20-1,NA
CASSSRIDYGYTF,TGTGCCAGCAGCTCGAGGATAGACTATGGCTACACCTTC,NA,TRBJ1-2,TRBV5-4,NA
CSVYARDRYEQYF,TGCAGCGTTTACGCCAGGGATAGGTACGAGCAGTACTTC,NA,TRBJ2-7,TRBV29-1,NA
CASGGGQGGLFGKLFF,TGTGCCAGCGGGGGGGGACAGGGTGGACTTTTTGGAAAACTGTTTTTT,NA,TRBJ1-4,TRBV7-9,TRBD1